The present TCR beta chain was sequenced within a study of T cells after posttransplantation cyclophosphamide. Study-level findings and limits: Recipient CMV seropositivity and CMV reactivation strongly tracked TRB clonality. Skin or GI-infiltrating T cells shared few TRB sequences with blood. Donor-recipient repertoire similarity was low at 1-2 months, rising over year one.

TCRdb keeps only in-frame clones here, not all; method: immunoSEQ multiplex PCR. Reported are some 40,000 clones, none seen only once; the ten largest carry about 2%. This related bone marrow graft donor gave peripheral blood on the day of marrow donation. This clone occurred a few times. Its antigen is not identified. The CDR3 length is 14 residues. Trimming cost V 6 bases and J 7 bases, with 15 bases left between them. The germline V gene encodes CDR1 SGHVS and CDR2 FQNEAQ. The TCR comes from a man aged 35-49 years in good health, CMV-negative, and a related stem cell transplant donor. The chain recombines TRBV7-8 with TRBJ1-4; possibly TRBD1 for D (5 bases). Specimen: PBMCs. As DNA, the CDR3 is TGTGCCAGCAGTCAGGGCCCGGTGGGTGAAAAACTGTTTTTT. This codes for CASSQGPVGEKLFF.